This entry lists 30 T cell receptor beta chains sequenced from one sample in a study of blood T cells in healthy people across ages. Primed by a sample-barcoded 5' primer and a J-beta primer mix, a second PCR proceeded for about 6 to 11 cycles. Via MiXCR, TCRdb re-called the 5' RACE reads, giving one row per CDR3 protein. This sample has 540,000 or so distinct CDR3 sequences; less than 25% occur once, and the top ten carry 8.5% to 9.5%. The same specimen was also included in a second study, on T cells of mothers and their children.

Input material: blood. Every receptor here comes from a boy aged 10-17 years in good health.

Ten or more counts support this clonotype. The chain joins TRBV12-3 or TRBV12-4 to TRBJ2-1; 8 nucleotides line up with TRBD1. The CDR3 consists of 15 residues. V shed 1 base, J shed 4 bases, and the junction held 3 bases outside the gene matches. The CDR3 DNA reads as TGTGCCAGCAGTTTAGGCACAGGGGGATACAATGAGCAGTTCTTC. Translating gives CASSLGTGGYNEQFF.

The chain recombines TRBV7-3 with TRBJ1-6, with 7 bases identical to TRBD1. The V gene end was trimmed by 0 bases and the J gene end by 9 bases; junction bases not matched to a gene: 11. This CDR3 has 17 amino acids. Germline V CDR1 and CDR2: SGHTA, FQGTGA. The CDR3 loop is CASSLTPTGVGSSPLHF. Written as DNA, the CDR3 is TGTGCCAGCAGCTTAACCCCCACAGGGGTCGGGAGTTCACCCCTCCACTTT.

This CDR3 is CSAKGVNYGYTF. The CDR3 DNA reads TGCAGTGCTAAGGGTGTGAACTATGGCTACACCTTC. The V call is TRBV20-1, the J call TRBJ1-2; D uncertain. Trimming took 4 bases from V and 2 from J, leaving 8 bases between them. The germline V gene encodes CDR1 DFQATT and CDR2 SNEGSKA (reference sequence). The CDR3 sequence is 12 residues long.

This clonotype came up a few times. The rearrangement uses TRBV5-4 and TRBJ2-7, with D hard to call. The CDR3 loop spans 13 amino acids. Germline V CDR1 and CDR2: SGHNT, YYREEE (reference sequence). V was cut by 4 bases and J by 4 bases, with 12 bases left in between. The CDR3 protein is CASSPARRYEQYF. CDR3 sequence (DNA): TGTGCCAGCAGCCCGGCGCGTCGGTACGAGCAGTACTTC.

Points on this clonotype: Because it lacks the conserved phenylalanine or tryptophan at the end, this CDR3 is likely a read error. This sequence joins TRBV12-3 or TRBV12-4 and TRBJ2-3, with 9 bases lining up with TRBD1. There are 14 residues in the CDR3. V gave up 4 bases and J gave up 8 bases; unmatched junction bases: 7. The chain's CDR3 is CASSSGQGPGTQYS. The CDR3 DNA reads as TGTGCCAGCAGTTCGGGACAGGGCCCGGGTACGCAGTATTCT.

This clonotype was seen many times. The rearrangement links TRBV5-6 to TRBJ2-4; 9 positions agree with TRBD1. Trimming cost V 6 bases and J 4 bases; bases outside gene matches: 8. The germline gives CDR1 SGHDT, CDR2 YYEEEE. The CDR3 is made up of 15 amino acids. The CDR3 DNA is TGTGCCAGCACCCCTTCCGGGACAGGGAAAAACATTCAGTACTTC. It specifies CASTPSGTGKNIQYF.

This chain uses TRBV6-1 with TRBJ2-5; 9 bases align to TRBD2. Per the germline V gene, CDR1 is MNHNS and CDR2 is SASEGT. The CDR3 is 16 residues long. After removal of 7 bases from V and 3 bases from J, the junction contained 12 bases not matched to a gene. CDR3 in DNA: TGTGCCAGCAACATCAGGTGGCGGGGGGGGGAAGAGACCCAGTACTTC. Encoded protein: CASNIRWRGGEETQYF.

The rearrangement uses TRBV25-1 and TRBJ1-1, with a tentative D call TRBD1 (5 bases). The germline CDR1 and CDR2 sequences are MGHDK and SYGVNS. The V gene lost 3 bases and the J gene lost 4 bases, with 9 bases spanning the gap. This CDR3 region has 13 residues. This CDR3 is CASSDIGVTEAFF. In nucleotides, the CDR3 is TGTGCCAGCAGTGATATAGGGGTCACTGAAGCTTTCTTT.

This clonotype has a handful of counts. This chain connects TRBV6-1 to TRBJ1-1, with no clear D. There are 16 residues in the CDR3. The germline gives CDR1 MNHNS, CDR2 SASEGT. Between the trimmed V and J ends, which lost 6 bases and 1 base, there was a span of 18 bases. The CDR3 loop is CASRAGAMRTNTEAFF. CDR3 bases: TGTGCCAGCAGAGCAGGAGCAATGAGGACGAACACTGAAGCTTTCTTT.

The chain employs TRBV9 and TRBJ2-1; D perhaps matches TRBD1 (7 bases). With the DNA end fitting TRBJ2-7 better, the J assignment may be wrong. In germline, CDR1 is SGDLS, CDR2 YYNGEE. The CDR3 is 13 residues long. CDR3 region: CASSAQGEDEQYF. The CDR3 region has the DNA TGTGCCAGCAGCGCTCAGGGGGAGGACGAGCAGTACTTC.

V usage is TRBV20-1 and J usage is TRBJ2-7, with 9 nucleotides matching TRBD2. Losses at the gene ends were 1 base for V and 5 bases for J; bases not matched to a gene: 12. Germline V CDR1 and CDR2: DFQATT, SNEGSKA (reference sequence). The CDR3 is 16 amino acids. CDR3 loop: CSARVRREGASHEQYF. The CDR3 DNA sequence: TGCAGTGCTAGAGTTCGGCGGGAGGGGGCTTCCCACGAGCAGTACTTC.

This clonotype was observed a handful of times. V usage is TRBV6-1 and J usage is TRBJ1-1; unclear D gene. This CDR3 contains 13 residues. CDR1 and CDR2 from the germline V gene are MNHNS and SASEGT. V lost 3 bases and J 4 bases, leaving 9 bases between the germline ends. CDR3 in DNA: TGTGCCAGCAGTGAGATTATTGGCACTGAAGCTTTCTTT. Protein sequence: CASSEIIGTEAFF.

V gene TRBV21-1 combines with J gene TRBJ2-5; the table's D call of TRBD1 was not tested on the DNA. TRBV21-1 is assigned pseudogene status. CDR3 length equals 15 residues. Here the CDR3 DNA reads TGTGCCAGCAGCAAACCCGGGACAGTCCAAGAGACCCAGTACTTC. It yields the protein CASSKPGTVQETQYF.

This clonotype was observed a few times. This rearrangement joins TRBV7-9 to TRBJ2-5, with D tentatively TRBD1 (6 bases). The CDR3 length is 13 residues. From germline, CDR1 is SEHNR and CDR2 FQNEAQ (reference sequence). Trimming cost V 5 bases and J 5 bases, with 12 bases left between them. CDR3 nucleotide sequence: TGTGCCAGCAGCATGGACAGTACGGAGACCCAGTACTTC. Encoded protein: CASSMDSTETQYF.

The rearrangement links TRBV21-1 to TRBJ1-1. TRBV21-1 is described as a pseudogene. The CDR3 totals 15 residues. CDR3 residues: CASSTFDGRNTEAFF. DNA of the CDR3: TGTGCCAGCAGCACCTTCGACGGCCGGAACACTGAAGCTTTCTTT.

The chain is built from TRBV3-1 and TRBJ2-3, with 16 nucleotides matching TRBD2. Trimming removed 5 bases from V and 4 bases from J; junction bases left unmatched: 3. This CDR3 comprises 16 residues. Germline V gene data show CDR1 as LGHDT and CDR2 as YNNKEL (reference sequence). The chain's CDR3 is CASSTGLAGGADTQYF. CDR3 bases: TGTGCCAGCAGCACGGGACTAGCGGGAGGGGCAGATACGCAGTATTTT.

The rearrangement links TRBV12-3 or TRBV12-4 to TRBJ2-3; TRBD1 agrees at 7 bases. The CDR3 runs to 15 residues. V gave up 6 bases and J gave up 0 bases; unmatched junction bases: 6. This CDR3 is CASRRRDSSTDTQYF. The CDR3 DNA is TGTGCCAGCAGGCGCCGGGACAGCAGCACAGATACGCAGTATTTT.

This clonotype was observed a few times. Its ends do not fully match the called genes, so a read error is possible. CDR3 sequence: CASSIGASYERYF. For the CDR3, the DNA is TGTGCCAGTAGTATTGGGGCCTCCTACGAGCGGTACTTC. This chain links TRBV19 with TRBJ2-7; D may be TRBD1 (5 bases). Germline V CDR1 and CDR2: LNHDA, SQIVND (reference sequence). The CDR3 is made up of 13 amino acids.

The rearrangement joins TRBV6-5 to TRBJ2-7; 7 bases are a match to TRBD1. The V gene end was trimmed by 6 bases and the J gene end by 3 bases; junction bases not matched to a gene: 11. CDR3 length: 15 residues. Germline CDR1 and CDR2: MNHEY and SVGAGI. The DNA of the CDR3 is TGTGCCAGCAGCCCCCACTCGGGGACAGACTACGAGCAGTACTTC. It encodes CASSPHSGTDYEQYF.

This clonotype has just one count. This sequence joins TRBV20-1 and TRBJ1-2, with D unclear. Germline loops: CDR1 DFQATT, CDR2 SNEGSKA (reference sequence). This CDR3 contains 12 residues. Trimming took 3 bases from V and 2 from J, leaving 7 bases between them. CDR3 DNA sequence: TGCAGTGCTAGCCCGGCCAACTATGGCTACACCTTC. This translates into CSASPANYGYTF.

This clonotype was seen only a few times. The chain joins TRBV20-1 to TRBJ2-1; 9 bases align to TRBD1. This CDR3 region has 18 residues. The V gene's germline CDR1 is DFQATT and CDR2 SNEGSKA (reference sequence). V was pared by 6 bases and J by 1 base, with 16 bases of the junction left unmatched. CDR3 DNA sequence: TGCAGTGCCACTCCATTCCCGGGACAGGGTCATTCCTACAATGAGCAGTTCTTC. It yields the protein CSATPFPGQGHSYNEQFF.

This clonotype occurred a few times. The CDR3 here is CASSSGQADEQFF. For the CDR3, the DNA is TGTGCCAGTAGTAGCGGACAGGCGGATGAGCAGTTCTTC. The chain combines TRBV19 with TRBJ2-1; 7 nucleotides align to TRBD1. Per the germline V gene, CDR1 is LNHDA and CDR2 is SQIVND (reference sequence). This CDR3 has 13 amino acids. Trimming removed 4 bases from V and 8 bases from J; junction bases left unmatched: 5.

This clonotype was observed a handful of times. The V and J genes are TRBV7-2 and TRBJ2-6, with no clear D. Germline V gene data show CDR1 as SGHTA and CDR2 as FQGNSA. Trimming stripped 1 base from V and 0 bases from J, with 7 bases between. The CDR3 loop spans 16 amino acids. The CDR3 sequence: CASSLVGSSGANVLTF. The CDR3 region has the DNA TGTGCCAGCAGCTTAGTTGGTAGCTCTGGGGCCAACGTCCTGACTTTC.

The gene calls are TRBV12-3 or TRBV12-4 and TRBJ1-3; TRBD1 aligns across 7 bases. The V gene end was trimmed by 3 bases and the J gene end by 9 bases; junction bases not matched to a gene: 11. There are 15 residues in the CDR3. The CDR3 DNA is TGTGCCAGCAGTTTGAGGCAGGGGGAAGGGAGCACCATATATTTT. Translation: CASSLRQGEGSTIYF.

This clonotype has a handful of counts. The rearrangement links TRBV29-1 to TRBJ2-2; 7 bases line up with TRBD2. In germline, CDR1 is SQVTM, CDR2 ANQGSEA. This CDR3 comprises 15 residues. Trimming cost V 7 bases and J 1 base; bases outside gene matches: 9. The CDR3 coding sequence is TGCAGCGCGGGAACTAGCGACGTGAACACCGGGGAGCTGTTTTTT. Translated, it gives CSAGTSDVNTGELFF.

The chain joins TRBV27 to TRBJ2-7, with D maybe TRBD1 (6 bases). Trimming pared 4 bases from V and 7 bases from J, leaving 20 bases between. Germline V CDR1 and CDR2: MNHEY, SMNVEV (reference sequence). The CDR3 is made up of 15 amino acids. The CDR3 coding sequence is TGTGCCAGCAGTTCCGGGTGGACAGCTACGTCGGAGCAGTACTTC. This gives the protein CASSSGWTATSEQYF.

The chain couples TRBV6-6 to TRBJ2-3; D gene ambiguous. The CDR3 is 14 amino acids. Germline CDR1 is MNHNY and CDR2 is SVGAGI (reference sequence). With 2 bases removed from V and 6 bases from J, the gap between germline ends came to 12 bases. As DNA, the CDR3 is TGTGCCAGCAGTTACGGGCAAAACCGCGATACGCAGTATTTT. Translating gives CASSYGQNRDTQYF.

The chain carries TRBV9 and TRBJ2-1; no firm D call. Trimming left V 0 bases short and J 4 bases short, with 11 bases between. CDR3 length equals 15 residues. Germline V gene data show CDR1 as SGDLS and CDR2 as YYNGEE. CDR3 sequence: CASSVEGLEYNEQFF. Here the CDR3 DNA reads TGTGCCAGCAGCGTAGAAGGGCTAGAGTACAATGAGCAGTTCTTC.

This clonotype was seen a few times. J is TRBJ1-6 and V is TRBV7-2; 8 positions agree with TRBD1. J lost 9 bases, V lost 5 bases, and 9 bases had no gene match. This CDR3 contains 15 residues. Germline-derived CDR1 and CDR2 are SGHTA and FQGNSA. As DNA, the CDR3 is TGTGCCAGCAGCCCGCGGCAGGGGGCAGTTTCACCCCTCCACTTT. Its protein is CASSPRQGAVSPLHF.

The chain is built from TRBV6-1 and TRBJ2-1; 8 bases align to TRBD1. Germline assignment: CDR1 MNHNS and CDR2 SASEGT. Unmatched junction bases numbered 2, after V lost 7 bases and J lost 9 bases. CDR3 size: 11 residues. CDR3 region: CASTGGREQFF. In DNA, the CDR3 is TGTGCCAGCACAGGGGGCCGTGAGCAGTTCTTC.